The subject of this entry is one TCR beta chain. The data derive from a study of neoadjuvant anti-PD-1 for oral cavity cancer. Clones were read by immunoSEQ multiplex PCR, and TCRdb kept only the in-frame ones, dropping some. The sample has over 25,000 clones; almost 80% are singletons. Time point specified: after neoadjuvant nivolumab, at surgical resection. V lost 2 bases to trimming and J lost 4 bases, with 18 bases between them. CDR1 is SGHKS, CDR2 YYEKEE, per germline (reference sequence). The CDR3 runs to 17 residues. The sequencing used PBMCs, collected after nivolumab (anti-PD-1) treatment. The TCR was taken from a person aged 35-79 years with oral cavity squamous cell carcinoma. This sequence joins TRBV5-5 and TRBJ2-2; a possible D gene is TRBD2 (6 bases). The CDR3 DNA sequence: TGTGCCAGCAGCTTTAATCGGGAGACAGCTTCCACCGGGGAGCTGTTTTTT. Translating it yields CASSFNRETASTGELFF.